This is a list of T cell receptor beta chains from one sample in a study of cytomegalovirus exposure and HLA in healthy donors. Profiling relied on immunoSEQ multiplex PCR, and the TCRdb table lists in-frame clones only, not all of them. This sample yields about 110,000 clones, of which less than 70% are seen a single time; 4.5% to 5.5% belongs to the top ten. The material sequenced was PBMCs. Receptors were obtained from a woman aged 65 to 85 in good health and CMV-seropositive. Both conserved end residues are part of each CDR3. A D gene is named only where the DNA matches it firmly. The size entry is marked missing in some rows and otherwise reads once, few, many or a size class.

TRBJ2-6 - - TRBV6-4 CASTPERGVSVLTF TGTGCCAGCACGCCCGAAAGGGGCGTCAGCGTCCTGACTTTC
TRBJ2-7 - TRBD1 TRBV25-1 CASSEPGTGSYEQYF TGTGCCAGCAGCGAACCCGGGACAGGGAGCTACGAGCAGTACTTC
TRBJ1-5 - - TRBV18 CASSRQEGQPQHF TGTGCCAGCTCACGTCAGGAGGGTCAGCCCCAGCATTTT
TRBJ2-3 - - TRBV21-1 CASSKYPPEGKADTQYF TGTGCCAGCAGCAAATACCCCCCAGAGGGTAAGGCAGATACGCAGTATTTT
TRBJ2-1 - - TRBV7-8 CASSSNLLANEQFF TGTGCCAGCAGCTCCAATCTCCTAGCTAATGAGCAGTTCTTC
TRBJ1-4 - - TRBV6-5 CASRGGANEKLFF TGTGCCAGCAGGGGGGGAGCTAATGAAAAACTGTTTTTT
TRBJ1-1 - - TRBV5-1 CASSPEGRTEAFF TGCGCCAGCAGTCCTGAGGGGAGGACTGAAGCTTTCTTT
TRBJ2-7 - - TRBV18 CASSPPGGHFREQYF TGTGCCAGCTCACCACCGGGGGGTCATTTTCGCGAGCAGTACTTC
TRBJ1-5 few - TRBV7-2 CASSLVGGAGQPQHF TGTGCCAGCAGCTTAGTGGGGGGGGCCGGTCAGCCCCAGCATTTT
TRBJ2-5 - - TRBV7-9 CASSLGGNRETQYF TGTGCCAGCAGCTTAGGCGGGAACAGAGAGACCCAGTACTTC
TRBJ2-3 few - TRBV19 CATAPGENTQYF TGTGCCACGGCCCCAGGGGAAAATACGCAGTATTTT
TRBJ1-6 - - TRBV6-5 CASSYLMEDYSPLHF TGTGCCAGCAGTTATCTGATGGAGGATTATTCACCCCTCCACTTT
TRBJ1-1 once - TRBV6-1 CASSETDITEAFF TGTGCCAGCAGTGAAACGGACATCACTGAAGCTTTCTTT
TRBJ1-5 - - TRBV7-2 CASSQGQILPNQPQHF TGTGCCAGCAGCCAAGGACAGATTTTACCCAATCAGCCCCAGCATTTT
TRBJ1-3 - TRBD1 TRBV30 CAWSLRGHRNTIYF TGTGCCTGGAGTCTCAGGGGGCACCGAAACACCATATATTTT
TRBJ2-2 few TRBD2 TRBV2 CASSRLAGVNTGELFF TGTGCCAGCAGCCGCCTAGCGGGGGTGAACACCGGGGAGCTGTTTTTT
TRBJ1-2 many TRBD1 TRBV6-5 CASSPVQGVGYGYTF TGTGCCAGCAGCCCTGTACAGGGGGTAGGGTATGGCTACACCTTC
TRBJ1-3 - - TRBV6-1 CASSKTVASGNTIYF TGTGCCAGCAGTAAGACAGTAGCCTCTGGAAACACCATATATTTT
TRBJ1-2 - - TRBV4-3 CASSQGVGVGGYTF TGCGCCAGCAGCCAAGGGGTCGGGGTAGGTGGCTACACCTTC
TRBJ2-3 - TRBD2 TRBV11-3 CASSVSGAGLSSTDTQYF TGTGCCAGCAGCGTTAGCGGGGCAGGGCTTTCTAGCACAGATACGCAGTATTTT
TRBJ2-3 - - TRBV4-3 CASSQEGLSSTDTQYF TGCGCCAGCAGCCAAGAGGGGCTATCTAGCACAGATACGCAGTATTTT
TRBJ1-5 - TRBD1 TRBV7-9 CASSPGTGANQPQHF TGTGCCAGCAGCCCCGGGACAGGGGCGAATCAGCCCCAGCATTTT
TRBJ2-5 - - TRBV5-4 CASSFGGQETQYF TGTGCCAGCAGCTTTGGAGGACAAGAGACCCAGTACTTC